This TCR beta chain was sequenced for a study of blood T cell repertoires in COVID-19. Study-wide background: Both acute and convalescent COVID-19 samples were obtained from the United States, Italy and Spain. PBMCs, B-cell-depleted T cells, or T cells provided the cDNA or gDNA that made up the material.

This CDR3 comprises 13 residues. In germline, CDR1 is SGHRS, CDR2 YFSETQ. Trimming left V 4 bases short and J 3 bases short, with 9 bases between. The repertoire was sequenced with immunoSEQ multiplex PCR; TCRdb's copy has only in-frame clones and lacks some. The sample records about 260,000 clones, about 80% being singletons. Participant ages covered about 18 to 95 years across about two dozen US areas. Participant-reported clinical history was the basis for cohort assignment. The sample comprised PBMCs or T cells enriched from blood (not recorded which). The chain carries TRBV5-1 and TRBJ2-3, with a tentative D call TRBD1 (5 bases). The receptor was isolated from a man aged 25-45 years with acute COVID-19. CDR3 amino acids: CASSQQGTDTQYF. In nucleotides, the CDR3 is TGCGCCAGCAGCCAGCAGGGTACAGATACGCAGTATTTT.